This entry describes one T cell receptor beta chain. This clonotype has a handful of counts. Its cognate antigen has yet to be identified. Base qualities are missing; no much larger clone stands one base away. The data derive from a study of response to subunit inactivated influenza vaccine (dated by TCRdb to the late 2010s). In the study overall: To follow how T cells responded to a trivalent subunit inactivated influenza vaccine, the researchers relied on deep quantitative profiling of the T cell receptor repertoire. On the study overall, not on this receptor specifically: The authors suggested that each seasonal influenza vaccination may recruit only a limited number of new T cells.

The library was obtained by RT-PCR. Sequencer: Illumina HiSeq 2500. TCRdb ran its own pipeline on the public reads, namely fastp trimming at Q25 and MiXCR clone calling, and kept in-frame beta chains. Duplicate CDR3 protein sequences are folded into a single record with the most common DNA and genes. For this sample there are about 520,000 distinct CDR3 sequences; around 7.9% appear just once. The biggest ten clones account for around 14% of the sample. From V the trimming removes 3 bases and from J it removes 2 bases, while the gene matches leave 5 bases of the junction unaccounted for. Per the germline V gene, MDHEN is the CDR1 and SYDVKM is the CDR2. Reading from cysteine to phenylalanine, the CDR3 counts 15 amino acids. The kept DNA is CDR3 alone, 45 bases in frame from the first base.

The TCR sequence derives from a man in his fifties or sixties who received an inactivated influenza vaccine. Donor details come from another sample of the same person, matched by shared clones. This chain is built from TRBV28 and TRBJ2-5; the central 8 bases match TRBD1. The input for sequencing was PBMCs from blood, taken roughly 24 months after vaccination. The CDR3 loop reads CASSFGQGLQETQYF. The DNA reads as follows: TGTGCCAGCAGTTTTGGACAGGGCCTACAAGAGACCCAGTACTTC.